This T cell receptor (beta chain) came from a study of T cells in Graves' hyperthyroidism and ophthalmopathy. Looking at the study overall: Peripheral blood collection took place at initial diagnosis, before any treatment. General observations from the study: Blood shared most expanded thyroid clonotypes above 0.001. Model predictions of ophthalmopathy came a median around 6.5 months before onset.

This clonotype has a count of ten or more. What it binds is unknown. What was amplified from RNA transcripts were TCR beta CDR3 regions. HTBI primers drove first-round RT-PCR of the TCR CDR3. TCRdb re-derived calls from the multiplex PCR reads in MiXCR, one entry per CDR3 protein. This table has hundreds of thousands of distinct CDR3 sequences, over 15% appearing once. The CDR3 has 13 residues. The germline gives CDR1 SGHRS, CDR2 YFSETQ. Trimming cost V 5 bases and J 1 base, with 8 bases left between them. Source material: blood. This sequence joins TRBV5-1 and TRBJ2-3; perhaps TRBD2 as D (5 bases). The receptor was isolated from a woman in her fifties or sixties with Graves' ophthalmopathy. In nucleotides, the CDR3 is TGCGCCAGCAGAGCGGCGGGCACAGATACGCAGTATTTT. This codes for CASRAAGTDTQYF.